What follows are 18 T cell receptor beta chains derived from one specimen sequenced in a study of monozygotic twins with inflammatory bowel disease (dated by TCRdb to the late 2010s). The library was built by means of 5' RACE. TCRdb lists the instrument as Illumina HiSeq 2500. TCRdb reprocessed the reads and lists each CDR3 protein sequence as a single entry, with no DNA. The table for this sample lists 400,000 to 500,000 distinct CDR3 sequences. Approximately 2.3% of the sample rests with the top ten. What was sequenced was blood. The origin of the receptors is a human donor with ulcerative colitis or Crohn's disease, or a healthy co-twin of an affected twin (not recorded which).

The chain links TRBV2 to TRBJ2-4; TCRdb proposes TRBD2, but this gene call is untestable without DNA. Germline V lookup: CDR1 SNHLY, CDR2 FYNNEI. The CDR3 is 15 residues long. The CDR3 protein is CASRASAGGHLAQYF.

The V and J genes are TRBV6-1 and TRBJ1-2; TCRdb designates TRBD1, a call that cannot be tested without DNA. The germline V gene encodes CDR1 MNHNS and CDR2 SASEGT. This CDR3 contains 15 residues. CDR3 amino acids: CASVPRDKSNYGYTF.

V and J are TRBV27 and TRBJ2-1; TCRdb's assignment of TRBD1 cannot be checked, as there is no DNA. CDR1 is MNHEY, CDR2 SMNVEV, per germline (reference sequence). The CDR3 spans 16 residues. The chain's CDR3 is CASSLSPGQGYNEQFF.

The rearrangement joins TRBV13 to TRBJ1-2; TCRdb picks TRBD1, but there is no DNA to check that call. The CDR3 runs to 14 residues. Looked up from germline, CDR1 is PRHDT and CDR2 is FYEKMQ (reference sequence). The CDR3 sequence: CASSPAGTANGYTF.

This chain uses TRBV15 with TRBJ2-5; TCRdb gives TRBD1 as the D gene, but with no DNA this cannot be confirmed. Germline lookup yields CDR1 LNHNV and CDR2 YYDKDF (reference sequence). The CDR3 is made up of 15 amino acids. CDR3: CATSRGRGSEETQYF.

This chain connects TRBV3-1 to TRBJ2-2; TCRdb picks TRBD1, but there is no DNA to check that call. This CDR3 comprises 15 residues. Germline V gene lookup returns CDR1 LGHDT and CDR2 YNNKEL (reference sequence). The CDR3 spells CASSSGSRNTGELFF.

The J gene is TRBJ2-1, the V gene TRBV5-1; TCRdb indicates TRBD1, and absent DNA this call remains unverified. Germline CDR1 is SGHRS and CDR2 is YFSETQ. This CDR3 contains 15 residues. This CDR3 reads CASSGGLGSYNEQFF.

This sequence joins TRBV4-1 and TRBJ2-1; TCRdb calls TRBD2, which cannot be checked without DNA. The length of the CDR3 is 16 residues. Germline CDR1 MGHRA, CDR2 YSYEKL. CDR3 in amino acids: CASSQDKLAARNEQFF.

The chain combines TRBV20-1 with TRBJ2-7; TCRdb proposes TRBD2, but this gene call is untestable without DNA. Germline V gene sequence: CDR1 DFQATT, CDR2 SNEGSKA (reference sequence). There are 13 residues in the CDR3. The CDR3 region is CSATPPTSYEQYF.

The chain uses TRBV27 and TRBJ2-2; TCRdb selects TRBD2, and the lack of DNA leaves this call unchecked. This CDR3 spans 15 amino acids. Germline values: CDR1 MNHEY, CDR2 SMNVEV (reference sequence). The CDR3 reads CASTTSGVGTGELFF.

This chain links TRBV19 with TRBJ1-2. This CDR3 spans 15 amino acids. From germline, CDR1 is LNHDA and CDR2 SQIVND (reference sequence). CDR3 residues: CASSIKTEANYGYTF.

The chain has TRBV12-3 or TRBV12-4 and TRBJ2-2; TCRdb returns TRBD2, unconfirmable since there is no DNA. The CDR3 loop spans 13 amino acids. The CDR3 loop reads CAIERERTGELFF.

The chain employs TRBV24-1 and TRBJ2-5; the D call from TCRdb, TRBD1, cannot be confirmed without DNA. This CDR3 contains 16 residues. The germline V gene has CDR1 KGHDR and CDR2 SFDVKD. The CDR3 is CATSDSRGQIQETQYF.

The chain carries TRBV6-1 and TRBJ1-5; TCRdb returns TRBD1, unconfirmable since there is no DNA. Germline CDR1 and CDR2: MNHNS and SASEGT. The CDR3 contains 17 residues. CDR3 loop: CASSPRLTGTVGKPQHF.

The chain couples TRBV5-1 to TRBJ2-1; as DNA is missing, the TRBD1 call by TCRdb cannot be tested. There are 18 residues in the CDR3. Germline CDR1 SGHRS, CDR2 YFSETQ. The CDR3 region is CASSLVLAGAPLGDEQFF.

The genes are TRBV11-2 and TRBJ2-1. Germline CDR1 SGHAT, CDR2 FQNNGV. The CDR3 spans 15 residues. The CDR3 sequence: CASSPILSSYNEQFF. Filled out from reference TRBV11-2 and TRBJ2-1, the complete variable domain reads EAGVAQSPRYKIIEKRQSVAFWCNPISGHATLYWYQQILGQGPKLLIQFQNNGVVDDSQLPKDRFSAERLKGVDSTLKIQPAKLEDSAVYLCASSPILSSYNEQFFGPGTRLTVL.

The V and J genes are TRBV27 and TRBJ2-5; the TCRdb call, TRBD1, lacks DNA for checking. The germline gives CDR1 MNHEY, CDR2 SMNVEV (reference sequence). The CDR3 is made up of 15 amino acids. CDR3 amino acids: CASSPLQTAQETQYF.

The chain is built from TRBV5-4 and TRBJ1-1; TCRdb lists TRBD1, though no DNA is available to test this call. The CDR3 length is 15 residues. Germline V gives CDR1 SGHNT, CDR2 YYREEE (reference sequence). CDR3: CASSHSGTVNTEAFF. Full variable domain (remainder filled in from reference TRBV5-4 and TRBJ1-1): ETGVTQSPTHLIKTRGQQVTLRCSSQSGHNTVSWYQQALGQGPQFIFQYYREEENGRGNFPPRFSGLQFPNYSSELNVNALELDDSALYLCASSHSGTVNTEAFFGQGTRLTVV.